The next 2 T cell receptor beta chains were all read from a single sample in a study of T cell changes during pregnancy in multiple sclerosis (dated by TCRdb to about 2019). Library preparation used the immunoSEQ multiplex PCR assay. This is the immuneACCESS table as TCRdb keeps it, with only in-frame sequences that have V and J called. A part of the clones is gone; compared with another copy, unresolved V genes explain less than half, and the rest is unexplained. Within this sample are about 55,000 clones, with 85% to 95% of them counted one time only. The ten largest clones capture about 3% of the sample. This specimen consisted of CD8+ T cells from peripheral blood mononuclear cells, obtained in the third trimester of pregnancy. The receptors originated from a female donor with multiple sclerosis, enrolled in a pregnancy study.

The gene calls are TRBV18 and TRBJ2-5; D uncertain. The germline V gene has CDR1 KGHSH and CDR2 LQKENI. V was trimmed by 3 bases and J by 5 bases, leaving 10 bases between them. The CDR3 is 13 amino acids. CDR3 loop: CASSPYPPETQYF. The DNA for the CDR3 is TGTGCCAGCTCACCCTACCCTCCCGAGACCCAGTACTTC. The full variable domain, in which reference TRBV18 and TRBJ2-5 provide the parts outside the CDR3, is NAGVMQNPRHLVRRRGQEARLRCSPMKGHSHVYWYRQLPEEGLKFMVYLQKENIIDESGMPKERFSAEFPKEGPSILRIQQVVRGDSAAYFCASSPYPPETQYFGPGTRLLVL.

The chain employs TRBV10-1 and TRBJ2-1, with D maybe TRBD2 (6 bases). The CDR3 has 17 residues. The V gene lost 3 bases and the J gene lost 6 bases, with 21 bases spanning the gap. CDR1 and CDR2 (germline): WNHNN, SYGVQD (reference sequence). DNA for the CDR3: TGCGCCAGCAGTGATCCCCTATTCGGGGGAGTTTTCAATGAGCAGTTCTTC. It is translated as CASSDPLFGGVFNEQFF.